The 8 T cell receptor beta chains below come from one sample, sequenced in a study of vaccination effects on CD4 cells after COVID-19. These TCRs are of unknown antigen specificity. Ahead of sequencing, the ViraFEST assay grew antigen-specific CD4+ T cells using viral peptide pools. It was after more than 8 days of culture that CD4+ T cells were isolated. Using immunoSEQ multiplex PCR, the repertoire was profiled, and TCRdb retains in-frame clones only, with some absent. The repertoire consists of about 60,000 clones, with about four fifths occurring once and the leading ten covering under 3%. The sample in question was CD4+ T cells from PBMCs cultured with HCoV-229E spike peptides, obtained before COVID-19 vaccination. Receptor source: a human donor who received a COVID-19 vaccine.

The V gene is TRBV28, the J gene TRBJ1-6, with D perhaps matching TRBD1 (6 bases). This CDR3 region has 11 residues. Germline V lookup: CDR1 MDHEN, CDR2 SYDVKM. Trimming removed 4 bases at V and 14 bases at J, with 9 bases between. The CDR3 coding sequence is TGTGCCAGCAGTTCAGGGGTTTCCCTCCACTTT. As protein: CASSSGVSLHF.

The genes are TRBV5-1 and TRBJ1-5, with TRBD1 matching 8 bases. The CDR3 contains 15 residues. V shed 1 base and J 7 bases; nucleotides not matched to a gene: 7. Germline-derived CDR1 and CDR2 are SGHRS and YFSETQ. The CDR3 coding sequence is TGCGCCAGCAGCTTGTCTTCAGGGGGCGGACAGCCCCAGCATTTT. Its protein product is CASSLSSGGGQPQHF.

In DNA form, the CDR3 reads TGTGCCAGCAGCACCGGGGTCGCAGGAAACACCATATATTTT. Its translation: CASSTGVAGNTIYF. This chain connects TRBV5-6 to TRBJ1-3, with unresolved D. Trimming cost V 4 bases and J 4 bases, with 12 bases left between them. This CDR3 contains 14 residues. Germline CDR1 SGHDT, CDR2 YYEEEE.

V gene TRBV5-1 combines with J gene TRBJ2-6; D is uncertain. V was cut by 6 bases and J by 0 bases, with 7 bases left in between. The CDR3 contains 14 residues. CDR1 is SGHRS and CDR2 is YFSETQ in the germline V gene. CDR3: CASTIDSGANVLTF. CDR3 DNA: TGCGCCAGCACGATTGACTCTGGGGCCAACGTCCTGACTTTC.

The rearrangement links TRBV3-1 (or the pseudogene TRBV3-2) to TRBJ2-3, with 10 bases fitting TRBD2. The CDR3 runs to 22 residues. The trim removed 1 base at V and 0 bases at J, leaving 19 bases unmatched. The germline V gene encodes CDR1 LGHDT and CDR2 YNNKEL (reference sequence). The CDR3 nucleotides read TGTGCCAGCAGCCAAGGGGTTAGCGGGGGGACGGCGTTACTAACTAGCACAGATACGCAGTATTTT. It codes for CASSQGVSGGTALLTSTDTQYF.

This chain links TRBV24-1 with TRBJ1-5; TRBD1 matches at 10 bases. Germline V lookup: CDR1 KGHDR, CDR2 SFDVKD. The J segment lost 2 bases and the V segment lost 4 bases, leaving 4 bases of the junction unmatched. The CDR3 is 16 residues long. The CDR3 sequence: CATSDPTGGGNQPQHF. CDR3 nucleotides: TGTGCCACCAGTGACCCGACAGGGGGCGGCAATCAGCCCCAGCATTTT.

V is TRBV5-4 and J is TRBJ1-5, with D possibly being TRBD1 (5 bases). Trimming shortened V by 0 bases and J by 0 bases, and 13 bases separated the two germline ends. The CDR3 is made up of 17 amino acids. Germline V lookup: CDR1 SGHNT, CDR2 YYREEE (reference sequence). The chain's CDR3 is CASSLAQGEISNQPQHF. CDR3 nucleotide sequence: TGTGCCAGCAGCTTGGCTCAGGGAGAGATTAGCAATCAGCCCCAGCATTTT.

The chain's CDR3 is CASSKKSLNTGELFF. The CDR3 DNA reads as TGTGCCAGTAGTAAGAAGTCTTTGAACACCGGGGAGCTGTTTTTT. The V gene is TRBV19, the J gene TRBJ2-2; D is uncertain. Trimming cost V 4 bases and J 1 base, with 10 bases left between them. The germline gives CDR1 LNHDA, CDR2 SQIVND (reference sequence). CDR3 length: 15 residues.